This TCR beta chain came from a study of beta chain features in type 1 diabetes. The sequenced template was cDNA made from the entire isolated RNA. Libraries were prepared by immunoSEQ multiplex PCR; TCRdb keeps only in-frame clonotypes and omits some of them. Of 150,000 or so clones detected, about 63% appear once; the ten largest clones hold roughly 0.095%. Overall study findings and caveats: There was a moderate but significant shortening of TCRB CDR3s in all four CD4+ subsets of Type 1 diabetes patients.

A few counts support this clone. Its cognate antigen is unknown. V gave up 0 bases and J gave up 5 bases, with 14 bases separating them. Germline CDR1 SGHDN, CDR2 FVKESK. This CDR3 comprises 16 residues. The receptor was isolated from a young man with type 1 diabetes. The sequencing sample was made of naive CD4+ T cells from blood. J is TRBJ2-1 and V is TRBV14, with no clear D. CDR3 nucleotide sequence: TGTGCCAGCAGCCAAGATCTATGGCGGTCACACAATGAGCAGTTCTTC. This sequence encodes CASSQDLWRSHNEQFF. Full variable domain (remainder filled in from reference TRBV14 and TRBJ2-1): EAGVTQFPSHSVIEKGQTVTLRCDPISGHDNLYWYRRVMGKEIKFLLHFVKESKQDESGMPNNRFLAERTGGTYSTLKVQPAELEDSGVYFCASSQDLWRSHNEQFFGPGTRLTVL.